The rows below give T cell receptor beta chains drawn from one sample of a study of cytotoxic CD8 clonotypes in ibrutinib-treated CLL. Sequenced by immunoSEQ multiplex PCR; TCRdb stores in-frame clones only, minus some. The sample consists of approximately 340,000 clones, under 70% of them appearing once. The specimen was PBMCs, collected after 36 months of ibrutinib treatment. These receptors were collected from a human donor with chronic lymphocytic leukemia. Both conserved end residues are part of each CDR3. The D gene is left open where the match is weak. A clone size is listed for some rows: how often the clone was seen (once, few, many), or a class if it is expanded.

NA NA TRBJ1-2 TRBV6-1 CASGEENGYTF TGTGCCAGCGGGGAGGAGAATGGCTACACCTTC
NA TRBD1 TRBJ2-1 TRBV9 CASSVRTGKDEQFF TGTGCCAGCAGCGTTCGGACAGGGAAGGATGAGCAGTTCTTC
few TRBD2 TRBJ2-2 TRBV5-1 CASSLSESGLAGVPGELFF TGCGCCAGCAGCTTGTCAGAGTCGGGACTAGCGGGAGTCCCCGGGGAGCTGTTTTTT
NA NA TRBJ2-1 TRBV11-3 CASSSRDNEQFF TGTGCCAGCAGCTCCCGGGACAATGAGCAGTTCTTC
NA NA TRBJ1-1 TRBV18 CASSPRVLNTEAFF TGTGCCAGCTCACCCAGGGTCCTGAACACTGAAGCTTTCTTT
NA TRBD2 TRBJ2-3 TRBV9 CASSETGLANMRDTQYF TGTGCCAGCAGCGAGACGGGACTAGCGAATATGAGAGATACGCAGTATTTT
NA NA TRBJ1-5 TRBV4-1 CASSQREGDQPQHF TGCGCCAGCAGCCAAAGGGAAGGGGATCAGCCCCAGCATTTT
NA TRBD2 TRBJ2-7 TRBV4-2 CASSQDFPSGGTAYEQYF TGTGCCAGCAGCCAAGATTTTCCTAGCGGGGGGACCGCCTACGAGCAGTACTTC
NA NA TRBJ1-1 TRBV5-4 CASSLTGSNTEAFF TGTGCCAGCAGCTTGACTGGGAGCAACACTGAAGCTTTCTTT
NA NA TRBJ1-6 TRBV6-5 CASRRTTSYNSPLHF TGTGCCAGCAGGCGGACAACCTCCTATAATTCACCCCTCCACTTT
NA TRBD2 TRBJ2-3 TRBV7-2 CASSFASGAPGTDTQYF TGTGCCAGCAGCTTTGCTAGCGGGGCCCCCGGGACAGATACGCAGTATTTT
NA NA TRBJ2-6 TRBV9 CASSVSSSGANVLTF TGTGCCAGCAGCGTTTCAAGCTCTGGGGCCAACGTCCTGACTTTC
NA TRBD2 TRBJ2-1 TRBV29-1 CSVEDRLAGHNEQFF TGCAGCGTTGAAGATCGGCTAGCGGGTCACAATGAGCAGTTCTTC
NA TRBD1 TRBJ2-7 TRBV10-1 CASSELAGTGEQYF TGCGCCAGCAGTGAGTTGGCGGGGACAGGGGAGCAGTACTTC
NA NA TRBJ2-7 TRBV11-2 CASSLSIVKGLYEQYF TGTGCCAGCAGCTTATCTATCGTGAAGGGCCTCTACGAGCAGTACTTC
NA NA TRBJ2-3 TRBV5-8 CASYSGRMSTDTQYF TGTGCCAGCTACTCGGGCCGGATGAGCACAGATACGCAGTATTTT
few TRBD2 TRBJ2-3 TRBV27 CASSSPSGSTDTQYF TGTGCCAGCAGTTCTCCTAGCGGGAGTACAGATACGCAGTATTTT
NA NA TRBJ1-4 TRBV6-5 CAIGRGEKLFF TGTGCCATAGGGAGGGGCGAAAAACTGTTTTTT